The 32 T cell receptor beta chains below all came from one sample that was sequenced in a study of technical replicates of blood from a few donors. Libraries were prepared by immunoSEQ multiplex PCR; TCRdb keeps only in-frame clonotypes and omits some of them. This table holds over 60,000 clones, 89% found once. What was sequenced was PBMCs. The source is a human donor in good health. Some clones in this sample may be carry-over from other donors' samples.

This rearrangement joins TRBV11-2 to TRBJ2-7; TRBD1 aligns across 9 bases. The CDR3 runs 15 residues. V lost 6 bases, J lost 2 bases, and 8 bases stayed unmatched. Per the germline V gene, CDR1 is SGHAT and CDR2 is FQNNGV. The CDR3 nucleotides are TGTGCCAGCAGTCGGGGACAGGGTGGAACCTACGAGCAGTACTTC. The encoded protein is CASSRGQGGTYEQYF.

The chain is built from TRBV5-6 and TRBJ1-2, with D possibly TRBD1 on 6 matching bases. Germline values: CDR1 SGHDT, CDR2 YYEEEE. The germline V and J ends were trimmed by 7 bases and 4 bases, with 14 bases remaining between them. This CDR3 is built from 13 residues. In DNA form, the CDR3 reads TGTGCCAGCGCATCCGGGACACTCTATGGCTACACCTTC. The encoded protein is CASASGTLYGYTF.

J is TRBJ2-2 and V is TRBV9; the match to TRBD2 covers 7 bases. Germline CDR1 is SGDLS and CDR2 is YYNGEE. The CDR3 covers 16 residues. J was trimmed by 4 bases and V by 0 bases; bases with no gene match: 6. The CDR3 here is CASSVEAGRFTGELFF. Here the CDR3 DNA reads TGTGCCAGCAGCGTAGAAGCGGGGCGTTTCACCGGGGAGCTGTTTTTT.

The chain employs TRBV4-3 and TRBJ2-7; TRBD1 matches at 8 bases. Germline CDR1 and CDR2: LGHNA and YSLEER. V shed 0 bases, J shed 3 bases, and the junction held 7 bases outside the gene matches. CDR3 length equals 16 residues. CDR3 protein: CASSQDSIGQGYEQYF. Written as DNA, the CDR3 is TGCGCCAGCAGCCAAGATTCTATTGGACAGGGCTACGAGCAGTACTTC.

The chain couples TRBV5-8 to TRBJ2-5, with TRBD1 as a possible D gene (6 bases). The CDR3 covers 15 residues. Trimming cost V 0 bases and J 2 bases, with 11 bases left between them. CDR1 and CDR2 (germline): SGHTS, YDEGEE. The CDR3 coding sequence is TGTGCCAGCAGCTTGGGTGGGGACACTCAAGAGACCCAGTACTTC. It is translated as CASSLGGDTQETQYF.

This chain uses TRBV6-1 with TRBJ2-3; 9 nucleotides line up with TRBD1. This CDR3 has 19 residues. The J segment lost 5 bases and the V segment lost 4 bases, leaving 19 bases of the junction unmatched. CDR1 and CDR2 from the germline V gene are MNHNS and SASEGT. Here the CDR3 reads CASSGGQGITGSVIDTQYF. DNA for the CDR3: TGTGCCAGCAGTGGCGGACAGGGGATAACGGGATCCGTCATAGATACGCAGTATTTT.

The chain couples TRBV9 to TRBJ2-2, with D tentatively TRBD1 (5 bases). Germline V lookup: CDR1 SGDLS, CDR2 YYNGEE. The length of the CDR3 is 15 residues. V shed 1 base and J shed 4 bases, with 11 bases lying between them. In DNA form, the CDR3 reads TGTGCCAGCAGCGTACCTCCAAGGGGCACCGGGGAGCTGTTTTTT. It specifies CASSVPPRGTGELFF.

V and J are TRBV7-3 and TRBJ2-2; D perhaps matches TRBD2 (6 bases). This CDR3 comprises 16 residues. V lost 5 bases and J 6 bases, leaving 19 bases between the germline ends. The germline V gene encodes CDR1 SGHTA and CDR2 FQGTGA. The CDR3 DNA reads TGTGCCAGCAGCCCCGACGGGAGCGCCACGGCCGGGGAGCTGTTTTTT. It yields the protein CASSPDGSATAGELFF.

In this sample, this clone turned up a few times. V and J are TRBV9 and TRBJ1-6, with 7 bases fitting TRBD1. Germline V gene lookup returns CDR1 SGDLS and CDR2 YYNGEE. V trimming: 4 bases; J trimming: 7 bases; junction bases outside the gene matches: 11. The CDR3 spans 16 residues. CDR3 DNA sequence: TGTGCCAGCAGCACCTTTTCCGGGACAGCGAATTCACCCCTCCACTTT. Translating gives CASSTFSGTANSPLHF.

The rearrangement joins TRBV5-1 to TRBJ2-3; TRBD2 agrees at 11 bases. V shed 4 bases and J 4 bases; nucleotides not matched to a gene: 20. The CDR3 is 20 residues long. Germline CDR1 reads SGHRS; CDR2 reads YFSETQ. The CDR3 spells CASSPRKTSGVRGIADTQYF. CDR3 DNA sequence: TGCGCCAGCAGCCCTCGTAAGACTAGCGGGGTACGCGGAATCGCAGATACGCAGTATTTT.

The rearrangement uses TRBV15 and TRBJ2-1; possibly TRBD2 for D (5 bases). Germline lookup yields CDR1 LNHNV and CDR2 YYDKDF (reference sequence). This CDR3 has 16 amino acids. V lost 5 bases and J lost 3, with 17 bases in between. The CDR3 DNA is TGTGCCACCAGCCAGGTGGGGAGATATGGCTACAATGAGCAGTTCTTC. This codes for CATSQVGRYGYNEQFF.

This sequence joins TRBV1 and TRBJ2-2; TRBD1, the table's D call, was not compared with the DNA. TRBV1 is recorded as a pseudogene. This CDR3 spans 14 amino acids. The CDR3 sequence: CTSSQTGFTGELFF. DNA of the CDR3: TGCACCAGCAGCCAGACAGGGTTTACCGGGGAGCTGTTTTTT.

V gene TRBV27 combines with J gene TRBJ1-2; D is perhaps TRBD1 (5 bases). The V gene lost 5 bases and the J gene lost 4 bases, with 11 bases spanning the gap. Germline lookup yields CDR1 MNHEY and CDR2 SMNVEV (reference sequence). The CDR3 is 13 residues long. The CDR3 spells CASSQTGAYGYTF. The CDR3 nucleotides are TGTGCCAGCAGTCAAACAGGAGCCTATGGCTACACCTTC.

The V and J genes are TRBV7-2 and TRBJ1-4; tentative D call: TRBD1 (6 bases). Per germline, CDR1 SGHTA and CDR2 FQGNSA. The CDR3 is 13 residues long. Trimming removed 2 bases at V and 6 bases at J, with 7 bases between. The CDR3 DNA follows: TGTGCCAGCAGCTTAAACAGGGATGAAAAACTGTTTTTT. Translation gives CASSLNRDEKLFF.

The V gene is TRBV4-3, the J gene TRBJ2-1, with 8 bases matching TRBD2. This CDR3 has 18 residues. The J segment lost 7 bases and the V segment lost 0 bases, leaving 14 bases of the junction unmatched. Per the germline V gene, CDR1 is LGHNA and CDR2 is YSLEER. DNA of the CDR3: TGCGCCAGCAGCCAAGAAATTAGCCCCGGGACTAGGCAAAATGAGCAGTTCTTC. It is translated as CASSQEISPGTRQNEQFF.

The J gene is TRBJ1-2, the V gene TRBV4-3; a possible D gene is TRBD1 (6 bases). CDR1 and CDR2 (germline): LGHNA, YSLEER. The V end was cut by 1 base, the J end by 4 bases, with 13 bases between. CDR3 size: 15 residues. CDR3 coding DNA: TGCGCCAGCAGCCAAGCCAGACAGGATTTCTATGGCTACACCTTC. Translated, it gives CASSQARQDFYGYTF.

The V gene is TRBV5-1, the J gene TRBJ2-5, with TRBD2 matching over 10 bases. After removal of 0 bases from V and 1 base from J, the junction contained 3 bases not matched to a gene. In germline, CDR1 is SGHRS, CDR2 YFSETQ. The CDR3 length is 16 residues. The CDR3 sequence: CASSLGLAGTQETQYF. The CDR3 nucleotides read TGCGCCAGCAGCTTGGGACTAGCGGGCACCCAAGAGACCCAGTACTTC.

V is TRBV7-9 and J is TRBJ2-5; 9 nucleotides agree with TRBD1. The J segment lost 4 bases and the V segment lost 5 bases, leaving 11 bases of the junction unmatched. The CDR3 is 16 residues long. Germline loops: CDR1 SEHNR, CDR2 FQNEAQ (reference sequence). CDR3 in DNA: TGTGCCAGCAGCCAAGACGGGACAGGGTTTTTAGAGACCCAGTACTTC. Protein product: CASSQDGTGFLETQYF.

The chain uses TRBV19 and TRBJ1-2; 7 positions agree with TRBD1. Trimming removed 8 bases from V and 4 bases from J; junction bases left unmatched: 10. There are 14 residues in the CDR3. CDR1 is LNHDA and CDR2 is SQIVND in the germline V gene (reference sequence). The CDR3 spells CASGDRATSYGYTF. DNA of the CDR3: TGTGCCAGTGGTGACAGGGCCACCTCCTATGGCTACACCTTC.

This rearrangement joins TRBV9 to TRBJ1-1, with a possible D match to TRBD1 (6 bases). The length of the CDR3 is 14 residues. The V end lost 4 bases, the J end lost 4 bases, and 14 bases lay between the germline ends. CDR1 and CDR2 (germline): SGDLS, YYNGEE. The DNA of the CDR3 is TGTGCCAGCAGCCCCGGGGGGGCGATCACTGAAGCTTTCTTT. Translation: CASSPGGAITEAFF.

The rearrangement joins TRBV10-3 to TRBJ1-2, with D maybe TRBD1 (6 bases). The V gene lost 5 bases and the J gene lost 2 bases, with 12 bases spanning the gap. The CDR3 loop spans 14 amino acids. Germline CDR1 and CDR2: ENHRY and SYGVKD. CDR3 amino acids: CAISSRTANYGYTF. CDR3 coding DNA: TGTGCCATCAGTTCCCGGACAGCCAACTATGGCTACACCTTC.

This sequence joins TRBV5-1 and TRBJ1-5; 7 nucleotides align to TRBD1. The CDR3 sequence is 16 residues long. Unmatched junction bases numbered 7, after V lost 4 bases and J lost 0 bases. Germline values: CDR1 SGHRS, CDR2 YFSETQ. CDR3 nucleotide sequence: TGCGCCAGCAGCGAACGGGCAGGGGGTAGCAATCAGCCCCAGCATTTT. Its translation: CASSERAGGSNQPQHF.

The chain links TRBV19 to TRBJ2-1, with D possibly matching TRBD2 (5 bases). The CDR3 covers 14 residues. V was clipped by 6 bases and J by 2 bases, with 11 bases between them. Germline-derived CDR1 and CDR2 are LNHDA and SQIVND (reference sequence). The CDR3 DNA reads as TGTGCCAGTAGCGCCGGGGAAGCCTACAATGAGCAGTTCTTC. This translates into CASSAGEAYNEQFF.

The chain links TRBV6-5 to TRBJ1-3, with D possibly matching TRBD1 (5 bases). CDR1 and CDR2 from the germline V gene are MNHEY and SVGAGI. V lost 7 bases and J lost 2, with 12 bases in between. CDR3 length equals 14 residues. CDR3 bases: TGTGCCAGCAAGTTAAGGGGAACTGGAAACACCATATATTTT. Residues: CASKLRGTGNTIYF.

This clone came up a few times. V is TRBV27 and J is TRBJ1-5; D is ambiguous. The V end was cut by 7 bases, the J end by 5 bases, with 9 bases between. The CDR3 has 12 residues. The germline V gene encodes CDR1 MNHEY and CDR2 SMNVEV (reference sequence). CDR3 loop: CASTTQDQPQHF. The CDR3 DNA sequence: TGTGCCAGCACCACCCAGGATCAGCCCCAGCATTTT.

The count of this clone is one. This chain links TRBV7-9 with TRBJ2-7; D perhaps matches TRBD2 (6 bases). Per the germline V gene, CDR1 is SEHNR and CDR2 is FQNEAQ (reference sequence). V shed 1 base and J shed 2 bases, with 9 bases lying between them. The CDR3 totals 14 residues. CDR3: CASSLGGTPYEQYF. As DNA, the CDR3 is TGTGCCAGCAGCTTAGGCGGGACCCCCTACGAGCAGTACTTC.

This chain joins TRBV7-9 and TRBJ2-7, with 9 bases lining up with TRBD1. The CDR3 has 15 amino acids. V lost 0 bases and J lost 5; bases outside the gene matches: 5. Looked up from germline, CDR1 is SEHNR and CDR2 is FQNEAQ (reference sequence). This CDR3 is CASSLAGTGKNEQYF. Written as DNA, the CDR3 is TGTGCCAGCAGCTTAGCGGGGACAGGGAAGAACGAGCAGTACTTC.

The chain employs TRBV9 and TRBJ2-1; TRBD1 matches 8 bases. Germline loops: CDR1 SGDLS, CDR2 YYNGEE. CDR3 length: 14 residues. With V trimmed by 0 bases and J by 6 bases, 2 bases remained unmatched. This CDR3 is CASSVGGQANEQFF. The CDR3 DNA reads TGTGCCAGCAGCGTAGGGGGACAGGCCAATGAGCAGTTCTTC.

This clone occurred once. This chain connects TRBV9 to TRBJ2-7; D may be TRBD1 (5 bases). CDR1 is SGDLS, CDR2 YYNGEE, per germline. Trimming took 0 bases from V and 6 from J, leaving 16 bases between them. CDR3 length: 15 amino acids. The chain's CDR3 is CASSVDGSSGREQYF. The CDR3 bases are TGTGCCAGCAGCGTAGATGGTAGCTCAGGGCGCGAGCAGTACTTC.

V and J are TRBV2 and TRBJ2-2; no reliable D call. Germline CDR1 SNHLY, CDR2 FYNNEI. The CDR3 totals 14 residues. Trimming shortened V by 4 bases and J by 1 base, and 7 bases separated the two germline ends. CDR3 loop: CASSVSRNTGELFF. CDR3 bases: TGTGCCAGCAGTGTCTCTCGGAACACCGGGGAGCTGTTTTTT.

This chain joins TRBV7-9 and TRBJ2-7; TRBD2 is a possible D gene (5 bases). Germline CDR1 reads SEHNR; CDR2 reads FQNEAQ (reference sequence). V was shortened by 5 bases and J by 2 bases, with 13 bases between the two germline ends. This CDR3 region has 14 residues. The CDR3 DNA sequence: TGTGCCAGCAGCGCTCGGACTTTACCCTACGAGCAGTACTTC. This gives the protein CASSARTLPYEQYF.

V and J are TRBV2 and TRBJ2-3; a weak D match, TRBD2 (5 bases). V was trimmed by 5 bases and J by 6 bases, leaving 6 bases between them. The germline V gene has CDR1 SNHLY and CDR2 FYNNEI. The CDR3 totals 11 residues. In DNA, the CDR3 is TGTGCCAGCAGTCGGAGGGATACGCAGTATTTT. It codes for CASSRRDTQYF.